The present entry profiles one T cell receptor beta chain with its context. Its antigen is not identified. The data are from a study of metastatic and nonmetastatic thyroid tumors. Study in general: Malignant and benign thyroid patients had repertoires compared in peripheral blood and tumor or nodule tissue.

Study-wide points: Significantly greater TCR beta diversity was reportedly found in malignant thyroid tumors than in benign nodules (in blood and tumor).

All patients were untreated before thyroid surgery. Per the authors' pipeline: CDR3 differences across clinicopathological groups were used to build a distant-metastasis classifier for papillary thyroid cancer. Using MiXCR, TCRdb re-called clones from the PCR reads. These V and J calls derive from TCRdb rather than the authors' analysis. The table shows 33,000 or so clones, with approximately 7.4% occurring only once. This CDR3 region has 13 residues. V dropped 5 bases and J dropped 3 bases, with 11 bases sitting between them. Germline V gives CDR1 SNHLY, CDR2 FYNNEI. This clonotype was obtained from a female donor with papillary thyroid cancer or a benign thyroid nodule (not recorded which). Some clones in this sample may be carry-over from other donors' samples. The sequencing input was blood. This chain uses TRBV2 with TRBJ2-7; the D gene is possibly TRBD1 (6 bases). The CDR3 DNA follows: TGTGCCAGCAGTCCCCAGGGGAACTACGAGCAGTACTTC. It translates to CASSPQGNYEQYF.